This T cell receptor (beta chain) comes out of a study of CD8 T cells in ankylosing spondylitis. The ends were cut back, 4 bases at V and 0 bases at J, with 8 bases in the middle. The CDR3 contains 14 residues. The germline CDR1 and CDR2 sequences are MNHEY and SMNVEV (reference sequence). Molecular-barcoded quantitative 5'-RACE produced these TCR beta libraries. Each CDR3 protein gets one entry after TCRdb re-called the 5' RACE reads with MiXCR. The sample yields 300,000 to 350,000 distinct CDR3 sequences, around 21% seen once. This clonotype is a singleton in its sample. Its cognate antigen is unknown. Study-level points and caveats: Disease-linked clones were reportedly significantly enriched in matched ankylosing spondylitis synovial fluid. Peripheral blood samples showed relatively rare disease-linked clones, and these clones were CD8+.

The receptor was derived from a female donor with ankylosing spondylitis or in good health (not recorded which). The chain couples TRBV27 to TRBJ2-3, with no clear D. Source material: blood, either unsorted or a sorted T cell fraction (not recorded which). The CDR3 sequence: CASSWTRSTDTQYF. CDR3 DNA sequence: TGTGCCAGCAGTTGGACCCGCAGCACAGATACGCAGTATTTT.